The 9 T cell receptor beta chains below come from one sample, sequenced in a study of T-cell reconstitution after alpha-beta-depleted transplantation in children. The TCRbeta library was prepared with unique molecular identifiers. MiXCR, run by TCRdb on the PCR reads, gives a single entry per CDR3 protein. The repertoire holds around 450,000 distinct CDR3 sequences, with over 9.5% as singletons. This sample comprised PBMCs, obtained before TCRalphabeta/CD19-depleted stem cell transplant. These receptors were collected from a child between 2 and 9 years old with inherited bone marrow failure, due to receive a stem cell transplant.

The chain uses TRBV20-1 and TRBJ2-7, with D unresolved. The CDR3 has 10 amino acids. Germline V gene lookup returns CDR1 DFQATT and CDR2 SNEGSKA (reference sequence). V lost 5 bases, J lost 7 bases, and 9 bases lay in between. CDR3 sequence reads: CSALRAEQYF. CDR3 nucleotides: TGCAGTGCTCTCCGGGCAGAGCAGTACTTC.

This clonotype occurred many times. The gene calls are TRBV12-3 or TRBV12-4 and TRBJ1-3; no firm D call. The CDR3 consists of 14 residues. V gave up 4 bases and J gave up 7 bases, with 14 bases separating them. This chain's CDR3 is CASSWLAFRNTIYF. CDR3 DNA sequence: TGTGCCAGCAGTTGGTTGGCGTTTCGGAACACCATATATTTT.

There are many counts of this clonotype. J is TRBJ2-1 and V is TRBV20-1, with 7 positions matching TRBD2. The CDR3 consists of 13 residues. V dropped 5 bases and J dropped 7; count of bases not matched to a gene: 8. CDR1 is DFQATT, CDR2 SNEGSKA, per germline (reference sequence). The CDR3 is CSASWSLANEQFF. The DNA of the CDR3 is TGCAGTGCTTCCTGGTCACTAGCGAATGAGCAGTTCTTC.

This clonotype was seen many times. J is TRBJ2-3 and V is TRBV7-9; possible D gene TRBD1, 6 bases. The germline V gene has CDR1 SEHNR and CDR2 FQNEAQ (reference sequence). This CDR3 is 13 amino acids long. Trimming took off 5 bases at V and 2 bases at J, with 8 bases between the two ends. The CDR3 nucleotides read TGTGCCAGCAGCCGGACAGTCACAGATACGCAGTATTTT. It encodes CASSRTVTDTQYF.

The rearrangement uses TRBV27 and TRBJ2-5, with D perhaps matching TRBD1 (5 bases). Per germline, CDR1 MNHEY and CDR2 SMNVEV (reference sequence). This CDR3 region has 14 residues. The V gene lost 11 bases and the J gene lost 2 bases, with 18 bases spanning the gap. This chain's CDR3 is CAPTAQDIQETQYF. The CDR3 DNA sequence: TGTGCCCCCACCGCGCAGGACATTCAAGAGACCCAGTACTTC.

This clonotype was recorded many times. DNA for the CDR3: TGTGCCAGCAGCCCTCGGGGACTAGCGTTCGATGAGCAGTTCTTC. As protein: CASSPRGLAFDEQFF. The rearrangement joins TRBV6-1 to TRBJ2-1, with 10 bases aligning to TRBD2. The CDR3 extends over 15 amino acids. Germline V CDR1 and CDR2: MNHNS, SASEGT. Trimming cost V 6 bases and J 8 bases; bases outside gene matches: 10.

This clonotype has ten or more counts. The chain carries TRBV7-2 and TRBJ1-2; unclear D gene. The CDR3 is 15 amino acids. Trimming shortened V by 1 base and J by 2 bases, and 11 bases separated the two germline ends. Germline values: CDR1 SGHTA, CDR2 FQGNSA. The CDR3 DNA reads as TGTGCCAGCAGCTTAGGGATGGGATTGAACTATGGCTACACCTTC. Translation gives CASSLGMGLNYGYTF. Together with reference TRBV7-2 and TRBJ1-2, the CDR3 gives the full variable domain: GAGVSQSPSNKVTEKGKDVELRCDPISGHTALYWYRQSLGQGLEFLIYFQGNSAPDKSGLPSDRFSAERTGGSVSTLTIQRTQQEDSAVYLCASSLGMGLNYGYTFGSGTRLTVV.

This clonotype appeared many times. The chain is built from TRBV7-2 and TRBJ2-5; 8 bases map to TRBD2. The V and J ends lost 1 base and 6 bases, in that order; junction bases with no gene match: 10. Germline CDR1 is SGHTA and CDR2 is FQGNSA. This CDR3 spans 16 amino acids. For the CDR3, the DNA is TGTGCCAGCAGCTTAGTCCCCAGCGGGAGTCCGCAGACCCAGTACTTC. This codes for CASSLVPSGSPQTQYF.

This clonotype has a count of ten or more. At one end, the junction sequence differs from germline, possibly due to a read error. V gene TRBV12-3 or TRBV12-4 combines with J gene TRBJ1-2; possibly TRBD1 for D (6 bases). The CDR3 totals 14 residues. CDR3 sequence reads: CASSLAATGYGYTF. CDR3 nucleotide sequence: TGTGCCAGCAGCTTAGCAGCGACAGGCTATGGCTACACCTTC.